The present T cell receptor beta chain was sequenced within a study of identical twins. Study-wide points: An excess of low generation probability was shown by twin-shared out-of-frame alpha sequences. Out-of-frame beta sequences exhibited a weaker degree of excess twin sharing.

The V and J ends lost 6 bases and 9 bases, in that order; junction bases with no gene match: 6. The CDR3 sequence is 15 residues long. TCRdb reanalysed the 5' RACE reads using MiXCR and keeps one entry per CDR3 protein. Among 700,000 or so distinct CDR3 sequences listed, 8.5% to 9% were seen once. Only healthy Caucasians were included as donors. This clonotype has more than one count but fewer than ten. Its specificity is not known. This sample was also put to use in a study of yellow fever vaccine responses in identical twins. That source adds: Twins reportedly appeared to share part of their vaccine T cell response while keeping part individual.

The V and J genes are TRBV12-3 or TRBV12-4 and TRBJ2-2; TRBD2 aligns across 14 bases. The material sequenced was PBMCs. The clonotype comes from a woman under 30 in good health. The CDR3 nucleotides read TGTGCCAGCAGCGTGACTAGCGGGGGGGCCCGGGAGCTGTTTTTT. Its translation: CASSVTSGGARELFF.